This T cell receptor (beta chain) was sequenced in a study of blood T cell repertoires in COVID-19. Study-wide background: Sources were T cells, B-cell-depleted T cells, or PBMCs; the material itself was cDNA or gDNA.

Original methodology: Scientists estimated how many nucleated cells there were by amplifying reference gene primers. Repertoires were generated with immunoSEQ multiplex PCR, while TCRdb's copy carries only in-frame clones and drops some. That table furnishes V, J and clone size, whereas the DNA furnished D and trimming. The sample has 300,000 to 350,000 clones, approximately 88% seen once. V lost 2 bases and J 0 bases, leaving 7 bases between the germline ends. The germline V gene encodes CDR1 SNHLY and CDR2 FYNNEI. CDR3 length equals 15 residues. Those enrolled in Seattle joined during active infection and were followed longitudinally afterward.

The sequence was collected from a woman aged 30 to 39 with COVID-19, enrolled during active disease. Source material: peripheral blood. The gene calls are TRBV2 and TRBJ2-2; D is unresolved. This CDR3 reads CASSEYEANTGELFF. The CDR3 DNA reads TGTGCCAGCAGTGAATATGAGGCGAACACCGGGGAGCTGTTTTTT. Full variable domain (rest looked up from reference TRBV2 and TRBJ2-2): EPEVTQTPSHQVTQMGQEVILRCVPISNHLYFYWYRQILGQKVEFLVSFYNNEISEKSEIFDDQFSVERPDGSNFTLKIRSTKLEDSAMYFCASSEYEANTGELFFGEGSRLTVL.